Each of the 23 T cell receptor beta chains below was sequenced from the same sample in a study of high-grade serous ovarian cancer treatment subgroups. The protocol was immunoSEQ multiplex PCR, while the TCRdb copy is restricted to in-frame clones and leaves out a portion. The sample gives 30,000 to 40,000 clones, around 80% of which show up once; approximately 3% is in the top ten. The tumor samples were collected prior to definitive surgery or chemotherapy. The sample was tumor tissue. The receptors here all came from a human donor with high-grade serous ovarian cancer.

The rearrangement joins TRBV15 to TRBJ2-2; D is undetermined. V was trimmed by 7 bases and J by 4 bases, leaving 13 bases between them. The CDR3 spans 14 residues. Germline lookup yields CDR1 LNHNV and CDR2 YYDKDF (reference sequence). CDR3 protein: CATKNRAGTGELFF. In nucleotides, the CDR3 is TGTGCCACCAAAAACCGGGCTGGCACCGGGGAGCTGTTTTTT.

The chain recombines TRBV7-2 with TRBJ2-2, with 8 bases matching TRBD1. The CDR3 runs to 14 residues. The germline gives CDR1 SGHTA, CDR2 FQGNSA. V trimming: 6 bases; J trimming: 4 bases; junction bases outside the gene matches: 4. The CDR3 region is CASRADRGTGELFF. The CDR3 region has the DNA TGTGCCAGCAGAGCCGACAGGGGCACCGGGGAGCTGTTTTTT.

The V and J genes are TRBV11-2 and TRBJ2-7; a weak D match, TRBD1 (6 bases). V was trimmed by 3 bases and J by 1 base, leaving 16 bases between them. There are 16 residues in the CDR3. Germline values: CDR1 SGHAT, CDR2 FQNNGV. CDR3 sequence reads: CASSLGGGKRSYEQYF. Written as DNA, the CDR3 is TGTGCCAGCAGCTTGGGTGGGGGCAAGAGATCCTACGAGCAGTACTTC.

The gene calls are TRBV11-3 and TRBJ2-7; D is perhaps TRBD2 (7 bases). This CDR3 is 14 amino acids long. Trimming took off 5 bases at V and 4 bases at J, with 15 bases between the two ends. CDR1 and CDR2 (germline): SGHNT, YENEEA. The DNA of the CDR3 is TGTGCCAGCAGCCTTAGGGGGAGGGAATACGAGCAGTACTTC. This sequence encodes CASSLRGREYEQYF.

The chain recombines TRBV6-5 with TRBJ2-7; 10 bases match TRBD1. Germline V gives CDR1 MNHEY, CDR2 SVGAGI. This CDR3 has 14 residues. Unmatched junction bases numbered 4, after V lost 6 bases and J lost 2 bases. In DNA form, the CDR3 reads TGTGCCAGCAGGACGGGACAGGGGACCTACGAGCAGTACTTC. Protein sequence: CASRTGQGTYEQYF.

V gene TRBV19 combines with J gene TRBJ1-5; D perhaps matches TRBD1 (5 bases). V lost 5 bases and J lost 1, with 15 bases in between. The CDR3 extends over 16 amino acids. The V gene's germline CDR1 is LNHDA and CDR2 SQIVND (reference sequence). The CDR3 is CASSGDGRRSNQPQHF. The CDR3 DNA is TGTGCCAGTAGTGGGGACGGAAGACGAAGCAATCAGCCCCAGCATTTT.

The rearrangement joins TRBV7-9 to TRBJ2-1, with 11 nucleotides matching TRBD2. The germline CDR1 and CDR2 sequences are SEHNR and FQNEAQ (reference sequence). The V segment lost 5 bases and the J segment 5 bases; nucleotides outside the gene matches: 5. This CDR3 region has 15 residues. For the CDR3, the DNA is TGTGCCAGCAGCGTTAGCGGGAGGGCCGACAATGAGCAGTTCTTC. This encodes CASSVSGRADNEQFF.

Here the CDR3 reads CASSLTGPGNEQFF. CDR3 sequence (DNA): TGTGCCAGCAGCTTAACAGGTCCGGGTAATGAGCAGTTCTTC. This chain joins TRBV7-3 and TRBJ2-1; D uncertain. CDR3 length: 14 amino acids. The V gene lost 0 bases and the J gene lost 7 bases, with 10 bases spanning the gap. Germline V gene sequence: CDR1 SGHTA, CDR2 FQGTGA.

In DNA form, the CDR3 reads TGCGCCAGCAGCCAAGTCAACGACCTACTAGCGGGAGAGGGGAAAAACAATGAGCAGTTCTTC. Translation: CASSQVNDLLAGEGKNNEQFF. The chain has TRBV4-3 and TRBJ2-1, with TRBD2 identical over 11 bases. Germline V gene lookup returns CDR1 LGHNA and CDR2 YSLEER. This CDR3 region has 21 residues. V shed 1 base, J shed 5 bases, and the junction held 19 bases outside the gene matches.

The chain links TRBV7-9 to TRBJ1-1; D call uncertain. CDR1 and CDR2 from the germline V gene are SEHNR and FQNEAQ (reference sequence). The CDR3 has 15 amino acids. Deletions cut 1 base from V and 1 base from J, with 10 bases between. The CDR3 nucleotides are TGTGCCAGCAGCTTAGATTGGGAGGAGAACACTGAAGCTTTCTTT. This gives the protein CASSLDWEENTEAFF.

The chain links TRBV5-6 to TRBJ2-2, with TRBD2 matching 8 bases. This CDR3 has 15 residues. Germline CDR1 and CDR2: SGHDT and YYEEEE. Losses at the gene ends were 4 bases for V and 6 bases for J; bases not matched to a gene: 8. DNA for the CDR3: TGTGCCAGCAGCCCCAAGGGGACTAGATCCGGGGAGCTGTTTTTT. Its translation: CASSPKGTRSGELFF.

The chain is built from TRBV7-2 and TRBJ2-4, with 10 bases lining up with TRBD1. The CDR3 runs 15 residues. V lost 2 bases, J lost 9 bases, and 7 bases stayed unmatched. The germline gives CDR1 SGHTA, CDR2 FQGNSA. The CDR3 DNA sequence: TGTGCCAGCAGCTTATCCGGGACAGGGGTGGTCATTCAGTACTTC. Protein: CASSLSGTGVVIQYF.

This clone was seen only a few times. The chain is built from TRBV19 and TRBJ1-4; D possibly corresponds to TRBD1 (5 bases). The germline V and J ends were trimmed by 7 bases and 8 bases, with 11 bases remaining between them. The germline CDR1 and CDR2 sequences are LNHDA and SQIVND (reference sequence). The CDR3 contains 12 residues. The CDR3 is CASTGLREKLFF. The DNA of the CDR3 is TGTGCCAGTACAGGGCTGAGGGAAAAACTGTTTTTT. The full variable domain, rest sourced from reference TRBV19 and TRBJ1-4, is DGGITQSPKYLFRKEGQNVTLSCEQNLNHDAMYWYRQDPGQGLRLIYYSQIVNDFQKGDIAEGYSVSREKKESFPLTVTSAQKNPTAFYLCASTGLREKLFFGSGTQLSVL.

This rearrangement joins TRBV9 to TRBJ1-3; D gene uncertain. Per germline, CDR1 SGDLS and CDR2 YYNGEE. The CDR3 length is 14 residues. Between the trimmed V and J ends, which lost 0 bases and 0 bases, there was a span of 4 bases. As DNA, the CDR3 is TGTGCCAGCAGCGTAGTCAGCTCTGGAAACACCATATATTTT. Translation: CASSVVSSGNTIYF.

V and J are TRBV11-3 and TRBJ2-1; 11 bases line up with TRBD2. CDR1 is SGHNT and CDR2 is YENEEA in the germline V gene. The V segment lost 1 base and the J segment 8 bases; nucleotides outside the gene matches: 4. The CDR3 is 15 amino acids. CDR3: CASSLGLAGTHEQFF. As DNA, the CDR3 is TGTGCCAGCAGCTTAGGACTAGCGGGAACACATGAGCAGTTCTTC.

To note about this clone: At one end the junction does not follow the germline gene, possibly because of a read error. The chain employs TRBV6-1 and TRBJ1-2; no reliable D call. The CDR3 loop spans 11 amino acids. Germline V gene lookup returns CDR1 MNHNS and CDR2 SASEGT. The chain's CDR3 is CAGSTVGGYTF. The CDR3 nucleotides are TGTGCCGGCAGTACAGTTGGTGGCTACACCTTC.

The V call is TRBV19, the J call TRBJ2-1, with TRBD2 identical over 11 bases. The CDR3 consists of 17 residues. Germline CDR1 and CDR2: LNHDA and SQIVND (reference sequence). Trimming removed 4 bases from V and 8 bases from J; junction bases left unmatched: 13. DNA for the CDR3: TGTGCCAGTAGTAACCGTGTAGCGGGAGGGCTCATATATGAGCAGTTCTTC. Translating gives CASSNRVAGGLIYEQFF.

The V gene is TRBV7-3, the J gene TRBJ2-3; a weak D match, TRBD2 (5 bases). Trimming cost V 6 bases and J 4 bases, with 11 bases left between them. Germline values: CDR1 SGHTA, CDR2 FQGTGA. The CDR3 totals 13 residues. The CDR3 DNA sequence: TGTGCCAGCAGTTGGGGAGCATCAGATACGCAGTATTTT. Protein sequence: CASSWGASDTQYF.

The chain employs TRBV5-1 and TRBJ2-7; D unresolved. Germline V gene data show CDR1 as SGHRS and CDR2 as YFSETQ. V was shortened by 0 bases and J by 3 bases, with 4 bases between the two germline ends. This CDR3 is built from 12 residues. CDR3 protein: CASSLGGYEQYF. The DNA of the CDR3 is TGCGCCAGCAGCTTGGGGGGCTACGAGCAGTACTTC.

This chain links TRBV10-3 with TRBJ2-7; D unresolved. The ends were cut back, 10 bases at V and 0 bases at J, with 7 bases in the middle. This CDR3 comprises 11 residues. Germline V gene lookup returns CDR1 ENHRY and CDR2 SYGVKD. CDR3 nucleotide sequence: TGTGCCACCGGAAGCTCCTACGAGCAGTACTTC. Its protein is CATGSSYEQYF.

This clone appeared a few times. This chain uses TRBV6-1 with TRBJ2-1, with a tentative D call TRBD2 (6 bases). From germline, CDR1 is MNHNS and CDR2 SASEGT. V dropped 6 bases and J dropped 5 bases, with 17 bases sitting between them. This CDR3 region has 15 residues. CDR3 amino acids: CASRLRLEFDNEQFF. The CDR3 nucleotides read TGTGCCAGCAGACTACGACTAGAGTTCGACAATGAGCAGTTCTTC.

The chain carries TRBV7-2 and TRBJ2-5; no reliable D call. Per the germline V gene, CDR1 is SGHTA and CDR2 is FQGNSA. Trimming shortened V by 1 base and J by 2 bases, and 2 bases separated the two germline ends. The CDR3 is made up of 12 amino acids. The CDR3 region has the DNA TGTGCCAGCAGCTTAGGGCAAGAGACCCAGTACTTC. It yields the protein CASSLGQETQYF.

V and J are TRBV27 and TRBJ2-3; D is perhaps TRBD1 (7 bases). Germline V gene sequence: CDR1 MNHEY, CDR2 SMNVEV (reference sequence). The CDR3 contains 15 residues. Trimming removed 8 bases at V and 6 bases at J, with 21 bases between. CDR3 sequence reads: CASFTPGGTGDTQYF. Here the CDR3 DNA reads TGTGCCAGCTTTACCCCAGGGGGGACCGGGGATACGCAGTATTTT.